This TCR beta chain was sequenced for a study of T cells expressing NK-cell markers. Broader study findings: Questions lingered over whether expanded NKG2C+ T cell clones were HCMV-specific.

In the case of this clonotype: The antigen remains unidentified.

Each CDR3 protein gets one entry in TCRdb, which reprocessed the 5' RACE reads and gives no DNA. The repertoire table contains 450,000 to 600,000 distinct CDR3 sequences. The sequence derives from a man younger than 35 in good health. The sequenced sample was blood T cells: a sorted CD56 or NKG2C T cell subset, CD4+ or CD8+ T cells, or bulk PBMC T cells (not recorded which).

CDR3: CASSSARTDYGYTF. This chain links TRBV5-1 with TRBJ1-2; the D gene TCRdb calls, TRBD1, cannot be checked with no DNA. The CDR3 has 14 amino acids. The germline gives CDR1 SGHRS, CDR2 YFSETQ.